These 21 T cell receptor beta chains were sequenced from one sample in a study of T cell responses to AZD1222 COVID-19 vaccine. Clones were read by immunoSEQ multiplex PCR, and TCRdb kept only the in-frame ones, dropping some. The table has around 90,000 clones, about 93% seen once. Material: peripheral blood, obtained on day 0 of MenACWY control vaccination. These receptors originate from an adult in good health.

This chain uses TRBV7-6 with TRBJ1-6; TRBD1 is a possible D gene (5 bases). Per the germline V gene, CDR1 is SGHVS and CDR2 is FNYEAQ. This CDR3 region has 15 residues. Trimming removed 2 bases from V and 7 bases from J, with 12 bases in between. The CDR3 DNA is TGTGCCAGCAGCTTAATCGGGGGTGGCAATTCACCCCTCCACTTT. Amino acids: CASSLIGGGNSPLHF.

This chain uses TRBV7-8 with TRBJ1-5; 8 positions match TRBD1. This CDR3 spans 15 amino acids. The ends lost 4 bases at V and 0 bases at J; junction bases unmatched: 2. Germline CDR1 reads SGHVS; CDR2 reads FQNEAQ. The CDR3 nucleotides read TGTGCCAGCAGCTCGGGACAGGATAGCAATCAGCCCCAGCATTTT. As protein: CASSSGQDSNQPQHF.

This chain uses TRBV11-2 with TRBJ2-3; the match to TRBD1 covers 7 bases. Trimming cost V 7 bases and J 0 bases; bases outside gene matches: 7. CDR1 is SGHAT and CDR2 is FQNNGV in the germline V gene. The CDR3 totals 15 residues. CDR3 DNA: TGTGCCAGCACCGCAACAGGGGCAAGCACAGATACGCAGTATTTT. Its translation is CASTATGASTDTQYF.

The chain links TRBV11-2 to TRBJ2-5; 8 bases are a match to TRBD1. The CDR3 is 13 amino acids. V shed 4 bases and J 3 bases; nucleotides not matched to a gene: 1. CDR1 and CDR2 (germline): SGHAT, FQNNGV. CDR3 protein: CASSSDREETQYF. The CDR3 coding sequence is TGTGCCAGCAGCTCGGACAGGGAAGAGACCCAGTACTTC.

The chain combines TRBV10-3 with TRBJ2-7; D is uncertain. The CDR3 consists of 14 residues. V was trimmed by 3 bases and J by 3 bases, leaving 12 bases between them. Germline CDR1 and CDR2: ENHRY and SYGVKD. CDR3 amino acids: CAISDLVANYEQYF. The CDR3 nucleotides read TGTGCCATCAGTGACCTGGTAGCAAACTACGAGCAGTACTTC.

The chain joins TRBV9 to TRBJ1-2, with D unclear. The V end was cut by 0 bases, the J end by 4 bases, with 13 bases between. The CDR3 consists of 15 residues. CDR1 is SGDLS and CDR2 is YYNGEE in the germline V gene. CDR3 in DNA: TGTGCCAGCAGCGTAGACCCGGGGATAACCTATGGCTACACCTTC. It encodes CASSVDPGITYGYTF.

V gene TRBV3-1 (or the pseudogene TRBV3-2) combines with J gene TRBJ1-4; 7 positions agree with TRBD1. The CDR3 runs 14 residues. Germline V CDR1 and CDR2: LGHDT, YNNKEL (reference sequence). After removal of 5 bases from V and 6 bases from J, the junction contained 6 bases not matched to a gene. CDR3 DNA: TGTGCCAGCAGCATCCGGGACAGTGATGAAAAACTGTTTTTT. Translated, it gives CASSIRDSDEKLFF.

V and J are TRBV29-1 and TRBJ2-2, with 8 positions matching TRBD1. CDR3 size: 12 residues. The germline V gene has CDR1 SQVTM and CDR2 ANQGSEA. Germline trimming cut 5 bases from V and 11 bases from J; bases unmatched to any gene: 7. The CDR3 DNA follows: TGCAGCGTTAGACCAGGGGGCGGCGAGCTGTTTTTT. It is translated as CSVRPGGGELFF.

The V and J genes are TRBV28 and TRBJ1-1; TRBD1 agrees at 8 bases. CDR3 size: 17 residues. Germline trimming cut 5 bases from V and 4 bases from J; bases unmatched to any gene: 15. Germline lookup yields CDR1 MDHEN and CDR2 SYDVKM. Here the CDR3 DNA reads TGTGCCAGCAGTATTGGAGGGCAGGGGGCTAGTATCACTGAAGCTTTCTTT. Its translation is CASSIGGQGASITEAFF.

The rearrangement joins TRBV28 to TRBJ1-5; 7 bases are a match to TRBD1. The CDR3 contains 16 residues. The trim removed 3 bases at V and 6 bases at J, leaving 11 bases unmatched. CDR1 is MDHEN and CDR2 is SYDVKM in the germline V gene. CDR3 nucleotide sequence: TGTGCCAGCAGTTTTTATGAGGGGGCGCGATCTCAGCCCCAGCATTTT. Residues: CASSFYEGARSQPQHF. The whole variable domain, filled in from reference TRBV28 and TRBJ1-5, reads DVKVTQSSRYLVKRTGEKVFLECVQDMDHENMFWYRQDPGLGLRLIYFSYDVKMKEKGDIPEGYSVSREKKERFSLILESASTNQTSMYLCASSFYEGARSQPQHFGDGTRLSIL.

Only a few counts were recorded for this clone. The rearrangement links TRBV5-1 to TRBJ1-1; 8 bases line up with TRBD1. From germline, CDR1 is SGHRS and CDR2 YFSETQ. CDR3 length equals 14 residues. V shed 4 bases, J shed 1 base, and the junction held 3 bases outside the gene matches. Written as DNA, the CDR3 is TGCGCCAGCAGCGTGGGGACAGGGAACACTGAAGCTTTCTTT. Translation gives CASSVGTGNTEAFF.

The chain carries TRBV6-6 and TRBJ2-5, with TRBD1 as a possible D gene (6 bases). This CDR3 contains 14 residues. Trimming took 5 bases from V and 5 from J, leaving 15 bases between them. Germline CDR1 reads MNHNY; CDR2 reads SVGAGI (reference sequence). The CDR3 DNA follows: TGTGCCAGCAGTCGCGGTAACAGGGTTGAGACCCAGTACTTC. It specifies CASSRGNRVETQYF.

This rearrangement joins TRBV6-5 to TRBJ2-7, with 8 bases lining up with TRBD1. CDR1 is MNHEY, CDR2 SVGAGI, per germline. Germline trimming cut 10 bases from V and 0 bases from J; bases unmatched to any gene: 8. CDR3 length: 14 amino acids. CDR3 DNA sequence: TGTGCCACTCAGGGGGCGATCCACTCCTACGAGCAGTACTTC. As protein: CATQGAIHSYEQYF.

The chain is built from TRBV5-4 and TRBJ1-1; 8 bases align to TRBD1. The ends lost 5 bases at V and 0 bases at J; junction bases unmatched: 15. The CDR3 has 18 residues. The germline V gene encodes CDR1 SGHNT and CDR2 YYREEE (reference sequence). The CDR3 loop is CASRRGTGRPLMNTEAFF. The CDR3 DNA reads TGTGCCAGCAGGCGGGGGACAGGCAGGCCCCTCATGAACACTGAAGCTTTCTTT.

V usage is TRBV18 and J usage is TRBJ2-7; tentative D call: TRBD1 (5 bases). CDR1 is KGHSH and CDR2 is LQKENI in the germline V gene. The CDR3 covers 14 residues. Deletions cut 2 bases from V and 7 bases from J, with 15 bases between. The CDR3 sequence: CASSPNPDTIEQYF. The CDR3 DNA reads TGTGCCAGCTCACCAAATCCGGACACCATAGAGCAGTACTTC.

The chain carries TRBV28 and TRBJ1-4, with no clear D. CDR1 is MDHEN, CDR2 SYDVKM, per germline. This CDR3 region has 14 residues. The ends were cut back, 6 bases at V and 3 bases at J, with 11 bases in the middle. For the CDR3, the DNA is TGTGCCAGCAGCCAGAACGTGGCTAATGAAAAACTGTTTTTT. It yields the protein CASSQNVANEKLFF.

The chain joins TRBV2 to TRBJ2-7; 8 bases match TRBD1. Germline V gives CDR1 SNHLY, CDR2 FYNNEI. There are 15 residues in the CDR3. The trim removed 4 bases at V and 6 bases at J, leaving 11 bases unmatched. The CDR3 loop is CASSGSDRARGEQYF. The CDR3 DNA reads TGTGCCAGCAGTGGGTCGGACAGGGCCAGGGGCGAGCAGTACTTC. Full variable domain (outside the CDR3, taken from reference TRBV2 and TRBJ2-7): EPEVTQTPSHQVTQMGQEVILRCVPISNHLYFYWYRQILGQKVEFLVSFYNNEISEKSEIFDDQFSVERPDGSNFTLKIRSTKLEDSAMYFCASSGSDRARGEQYFGPGTRLTVT.

V is TRBV29-1 and J is TRBJ1-3; D uncertain. This CDR3 is 13 amino acids long. The V gene's germline CDR1 is SQVTM and CDR2 ANQGSEA. The germline V and J ends were trimmed by 4 bases and 3 bases, with 10 bases remaining between them. This CDR3 is CSVVVQGGNTIYF. The CDR3 nucleotides are TGCAGCGTTGTTGTCCAAGGTGGAAACACCATATATTTT.

V gene TRBV5-1 combines with J gene TRBJ1-4; D might be TRBD1 (6 bases). Per germline, CDR1 SGHRS and CDR2 YFSETQ. V was shortened by 2 bases and J by 5 bases, with 16 bases between the two germline ends. The CDR3 runs to 16 residues. The CDR3 loop is CASSLTNTGPNEKLFF. Written as DNA, the CDR3 is TGCGCCAGCAGCTTAACCAACACAGGGCCCAATGAAAAACTGTTTTTT.

The chain links TRBV19 to TRBJ2-1, with 7 bases that match TRBD2. Germline trimming cut 3 bases from V and 7 bases from J; bases unmatched to any gene: 3. CDR1 and CDR2 from the germline V gene are LNHDA and SQIVND (reference sequence). This CDR3 has 13 residues. In DNA, the CDR3 is TGTGCCAGTAGTATTTGGGAGGGTAATGAGCAGTTCTTC. The encoded protein is CASSIWEGNEQFF.

The chain carries TRBV2 and TRBJ2-5; 13 bases align to TRBD2. Germline V lookup: CDR1 SNHLY, CDR2 FYNNEI. J lost 10 bases, V lost 8 bases, and 7 bases had no gene match. This CDR3 region has 13 residues. The chain's CDR3 is CASEGTSGAHQYF. CDR3 sequence (DNA): TGTGCCAGCGAAGGGACTAGCGGGGCTCACCAGTACTTC.